One and the same sample provided the 3 T cell receptor beta chains below, sequenced in a study of identical twins. TCRdb reprocessed the 5' RACE reads via MiXCR and lists one record per CDR3 protein. Seen here are about 160,000 distinct CDR3 sequences, 3% to 4.5% observed once, and the top ten hold roughly 8%. Material for sequencing was memory T cells sorted from blood. These receptor sequences come from a man aged 18-30 years in good health.

In its sample, this clonotype was seen many times. The chain has TRBV15 and TRBJ2-2, with a possible D match to TRBD1 (6 bases). The germline V and J ends were trimmed by 9 bases and 7 bases, with 15 bases remaining between them. The CDR3 extends over 13 amino acids. Germline V gene lookup returns CDR1 LNHNV and CDR2 YYDKDF (reference sequence). Here the CDR3 DNA reads TGTGCCACATCCGGGACAAAGAACGGGGAGCTGTTTTTT. Protein product: CATSGTKNGELFF.

This clonotype was picked up many times. This sequence joins TRBV7-2 and TRBJ2-5; D uncertain. Trimming left V 5 bases short and J 2 bases short, with 18 bases between. CDR1 SGHTA and CDR2 FQGNSA come from the germline V gene. The CDR3 is made up of 16 amino acids. The CDR3 loop is CASSPQRRLPQETQYF. As DNA, the CDR3 is TGTGCCAGCAGCCCCCAAAGACGTCTGCCGCAAGAGACCCAGTACTTC.

Ten or more counts support this clonotype. The rearrangement uses TRBV20-1 and TRBJ1-5; D may be TRBD1 (5 bases). This CDR3 has 15 residues. V was clipped by 0 bases and J by 3 bases, with 12 bases between them. From germline, CDR1 is DFQATT and CDR2 SNEGSKA (reference sequence). The CDR3 DNA is TGCAGTGCTAGAGAAACGACAGCAAACAATCAGCCCCAGCATTTT. Translating gives CSARETTANNQPQHF.